This TCR beta chain stems from a study of Ad26.COV2.S vaccination and SARS-CoV-2 variants. Study at large: By the intramuscular route, Ad26.COV2.S was given once, or twice 56 days apart. Whole-study results and caveats: Placebo recipients had lower spike-specific TCR breadth than vaccine recipients. Reported findings describe substantial breadth in spike-specific CD8+ and CD4+ T cell responses following vaccination.

The V end lost 8 bases, the J end lost 9 bases, and 11 bases lay between the germline ends. The CDR3 is 10 amino acids. The germline V gene encodes CDR1 SGHVS and CDR2 FQNEAQ. A note on this clone: Its specificity is not known.

As for treatment: 15 to 20 received Ad26.COV2.S at low or high dose, single or two shots; roughly five received placebo; per-sample allocation not given. Samples were taken on day 63 after the first vaccine or placebo injection. The table came from immunoSEQ multiplex PCR; TCRdb's copy has only in-frame clones and leaves some out. Among approximately 240,000 clones listed, 70% to 90% were seen once. The chain couples TRBV7-8 to TRBJ2-7, with no clear D. Sequenced material: peripheral blood, taken in a trial of Ad26.COV2.S vaccine versus placebo. This TCR came from a person aged 18-65 years who received the Ad26.COV2.S COVID-19 vaccine or a placebo. The CDR3 DNA reads as TGTGCCAGCGGGCCCCCCGGGCAGTACTTC. Amino acids: CASGPPGQYF. Filled out from reference TRBV7-8 and TRBJ2-7, the complete variable domain reads GAGVSQSPRYKVAKRGQDVALRCDPISGHVSLFWYQQALGQGPEFLTYFQNEAQLDKSGLPSDRFFAERPEGSVSTLKIQRTQQEDSAVYLCASGPPGQYFGPGTRLTVT.